This is a list of T cell receptor beta chains from one sample in a study of blood T cell repertoires in COVID-19. TCRdb's table, derived via immunoSEQ multiplex PCR, lists solely in-frame clones and lacks some. The sample consists of around 57,000 clones, around 88% of them appearing once. The specimen was peripheral blood. These receptors originate from a woman older than 75 with active COVID-19. The CDR3 runs from the conserved cysteine through the conserved F or W. A D gene is named only where the DNA matches it firmly. The size entry is marked missing in some rows and otherwise reads once, few, many or a size class.

TGTGCCAGCAGTTCGGAGAGGACTTATAACACCGGGGAGCTGTTTTTT,CASSSERTYNTGELFF,TRBJ2-2,NA,NA,16,TRBV6-5
TGTGCCAGCAGCTTAGATCGGTTAGAAGCTTTCTTT,CASSLDRLEAFF,TRBJ1-1,NA,NA,12,TRBV11-2
TGTGCCAGCAGTTTTGTGACTAGCGGGGCAGGGGGTTGGCAAGAGACCCAGTACTTC,CASSFVTSGAGGWQETQYF,TRBJ2-5,TRBD2,NA,19,TRBV5-6
TGTGCCAGCAGCCTAACCGGGACTAGCGACACAGATACGCAGTATTTT,CASSLTGTSDTDTQYF,TRBJ2-3,TRBD2,NA,16,TRBV4-2
TGTGCCAGCAGCCCCGGGCTACACGCGATAGGGGTCACCATATATTTT,CASSPGLHAIGVTIYF,TRBJ1-3,NA,NA,16,TRBV7-8
TGTGCCAGCAGCTTAGATACAGCCTACGAGCAGTACTTC,CASSLDTAYEQYF,TRBJ2-7,NA,NA,13,TRBV7-2
TGTGCCAGCAGCTTATTAGTTGGGAACACTGAAGCTTTCTTT,CASSLLVGNTEAFF,TRBJ1-1,NA,many,14,TRBV11-2
TGTGCCAGCAGTCCATGGGGGGGTGGATCCTACGAGCAGTACTTC,CASSPWGGGSYEQYF,TRBJ2-7,TRBD2,NA,15,TRBV28
TGCGCCAGCGCGCGGGGGACCACAGATACGCAGTATTTT,CASARGTTDTQYF,TRBJ2-3,TRBD2,NA,13,TRBV5-1
TGTGCCGGGGCGAGGGGGTCACAAGAGACCCAGTACTTC,CAGARGSQETQYF,TRBJ2-5,NA,NA,13,TRBV11-2
TGTGCTAGCAGCTTGAAGATCCTCAGGACAACCTCCTACGAGCAGTACTTC,CASSLKILRTTSYEQYF,TRBJ2-7,NA,NA,17,TRBV5-5
TGTGCCTGTGGGGACGGGAGCCTCATCCACGAGCAGTACTTC,CACGDGSLIHEQYF,TRBJ2-7,NA,few,14,TRBV30
TGTGCCAGCAGTTCCACCTCCAGGGGACCTGGAAACACCATATATTTT,CASSSTSRGPGNTIYF,TRBJ1-3,NA,NA,16,TRBV2
TGTGCCAGCAGCTTAGGGGCGGCGCGGGGAATCACAGATACGCAGTATTTT,CASSLGAARGITDTQYF,TRBJ2-3,NA,NA,17,TRBV7-3
TGTGCCAGCAGCACCCGGACTGGACCGATTCCGCAGTATTTT,CASSTRTGPIPQYF,TRBJ2-3,NA,NA,14,TRBV9
TGTGCCAGCAGCCCTCATACGGGACACTATAGCAATCAGCCCCAGCATTTT,CASSPHTGHYSNQPQHF,TRBJ1-5,NA,NA,17,TRBV16
TGTGCCACCAGCAACAGGGCCGGGGGGCTCGCGAACACCGGGGAGCTGTTTTTT,CATSNRAGGLANTGELFF,TRBJ2-2,NA,NA,18,TRBV15
TGTGCCAGCAGCCCGACAGGGTTCACTGAGCAGTACTTC,CASSPTGFTEQYF,TRBJ2-7,TRBD1,NA,13,TRBV7-3
TGTGCCAGCAGCTATCGGACTAGGCAAGAGACCCAGTACTTC,CASSYRTRQETQYF,TRBJ2-5,TRBD2,NA,14,TRBV11-2
TGTGCCACTACTGGGGAGGGATCCACAGATACGCAGTATTTT,CATTGEGSTDTQYF,TRBJ2-3,TRBD2,few,14,TRBV7-9
TGCAGCGCCGCCCCGGGACAGGTCTCCTACGAGCAGTACTTC,CSAAPGQVSYEQYF,TRBJ2-7,TRBD1,NA,14,TRBV29-1
TGTGCCAGCAGTCCGGGGGACAGGGTTAGGGACGAGCAGTACTTC,CASSPGDRVRDEQYF,TRBJ2-7,TRBD1,NA,15,TRBV28
TGTGCCAGCAGAGTTAATCGGGACTCGCCATCCACAGATACGCAGTATTTT,CASRVNRDSPSTDTQYF,TRBJ2-3,NA,NA,17,TRBV11-2
TGTGCCAGCTCAGACGGCAGGGAAAGTGATGAGCAGTTCTTC,CASSDGRESDEQFF,TRBJ2-1,NA,NA,14,TRBV18
TGTGCCAGCAGTCCCTATACTTACTACGAGCAGTACTTC,CASSPYTYYEQYF,TRBJ2-7,NA,NA,13,TRBV6-2/TRBV6-3
TGTGCCAGCAGCCTCCAGACAGGACGTTTTAATTCACCCCTCCACTTT,CASSLQTGRFNSPLHF,TRBJ1-6,NA,NA,16,TRBV28
TGCGCCAGCAGCTCGAGCCCTAACTATGGCTACACCTTC,CASSSSPNYGYTF,TRBJ1-2,NA,NA,13,TRBV5-1
TGTGCCAGCAGCTTCGGGGGTTCCCTGCGGCAAGAGACCCAGTACTTC,CASSFGGSLRQETQYF,TRBJ2-5,NA,NA,16,TRBV11-1
TGTGCCAGCACCCGGGACAGGGGCCGGCTAGCGGCTAACACCGGGGAGCTGTTTTTT,CASTRDRGRLAANTGELFF,TRBJ2-2,TRBD1,NA,19,TRBV19
TGTGCCAGCAGTCCCCTGACCCTTAGGAGTTCACCCCTCCACTTT,CASSPLTLRSSPLHF,TRBJ1-6,NA,NA,15,TRBV28
TGTGCCAGCAGCTTAGGGGGCAGGGGATCGGGCACTGAAGCTTTCTTT,CASSLGGRGSGTEAFF,TRBJ1-1,NA,NA,16,TRBV7-9
TGTGCCAGCAGTTTATCGGTGGGCCAGGAGACCCAGTACTTC,CASSLSVGQETQYF,TRBJ2-5,NA,NA,14,TRBV28
TGTGCCAGCAGCCAGCAGAGGGGGAGCGAGCAGTACTTC,CASSQQRGSEQYF,TRBJ2-7,NA,NA,13,TRBV12-3/TRBV12-4
TGCAGCGTTACCACGACGGGGGGCACTGAAGCTTTCTTT,CSVTTTGGTEAFF,TRBJ1-1,NA,NA,13,TRBV29-1
TGTGCCAGCAGCCTCTGGGACACCGAGCAGTACTTC,CASSLWDTEQYF,TRBJ2-7,NA,NA,12,TRBV7-9
TGTGCCTGGGGAGGGACAGGGGGTTACGAAAAACTGTTTTTT,CAWGGTGGYEKLFF,TRBJ1-4,TRBD1,NA,14,TRBV30
TGTGCCAGCTCACCATCTGGACAGGGGATGCTCTCCTACGAGCAGTACTTC,CASSPSGQGMLSYEQYF,TRBJ2-7,TRBD1,NA,17,TRBV18
TGTGCCAGCTCACCTCGCGGACAGGGAGTAGGTGGCAATTCACCCCTCCACTTT,CASSPRGQGVGGNSPLHF,TRBJ1-6,TRBD1,NA,18,TRBV18
TGTGCCAGTACCGGGACAGGGCCCACAGATACGCAGTATTTT,CASTGTGPTDTQYF,TRBJ2-3,TRBD1,NA,14,TRBV6-5
TGCGCCAGTGCGGACAAAGCCTACAATGAGCAGTTCTTC,CASADKAYNEQFF,TRBJ2-1,NA,NA,13,TRBV5-1
TGCGCCAGCAGCTATTCGGGGGATACTGAAGCTTTCTTT,CASSYSGDTEAFF,TRBJ1-1,NA,NA,13,TRBV5-1
TGTGCCAGCAGCCAAGTCGGGGGGGATGAAAAACTGTTTTTT,CASSQVGGDEKLFF,TRBJ1-4,NA,NA,14,TRBV3-1/TRBV3-2
TGTGCCAGCAGTGAGACAGGGGGACGTTTGGGCTATGGCTACACCTTC,CASSETGGRLGYGYTF,TRBJ1-2,TRBD1,NA,16,TRBV2
TGTGCCAGCAGCCAAGGGATGCGGGGAAACACCATATATTTT,CASSQGMRGNTIYF,TRBJ1-3,NA,NA,14,TRBV4-2
TGTGCCAGTAGGAGCGATTACGAGCAGTACTTC,CASRSDYEQYF,TRBJ2-7,NA,NA,11,TRBV19
TGTGCCAGTAGTACTCGACAGGGAACTAGCACAGATACGCAGTATTTT,CASSTRQGTSTDTQYF,TRBJ2-3,TRBD1,NA,16,TRBV19
TGTGCCAGCAGCGTAGGAAACGGTCGCGGGGAGACCCAGTACTTC,CASSVGNGRGETQYF,TRBJ2-5,NA,NA,15,TRBV9
TGTGCCAGCAGCTTGAGGACAGGGCCTCGGGGCTACACCTTC,CASSLRTGPRGYTF,TRBJ1-2,TRBD1,NA,14,TRBV5-6
TGTGCCAGCAGTCCTACTCTAGCGGGGGGATCAGATACGCAGTATTTT,CASSPTLAGGSDTQYF,TRBJ2-3,TRBD2,NA,16,TRBV7-9
TGTGCCAGCAGTTATTCAGGGGGGTTCTACGAGCAGTACTTC,CASSYSGGFYEQYF,TRBJ2-7,NA,NA,14,TRBV6-5
TGTGCCAGCTCACCAACTAGGGCCGATACGCAGTATTTT,CASSPTRADTQYF,TRBJ2-3,NA,once,13,TRBV18
TGCGCCAGCAGCCAGAGAGCGGGGGTGAGCTCCTACAATGAGCAGTTCTTC,CASSQRAGVSSYNEQFF,TRBJ2-1,TRBD2,NA,17,TRBV4-1
TGTGCCAGCAGTTACTCTATTACTAGGGAAGCTTTCTTT,CASSYSITREAFF,TRBJ1-1,NA,NA,13,TRBV6-6
TGTGCCAGCAGTTACGGGGGGGCTGGCGGTGAAGCTTTCTTT,CASSYGGAGGEAFF,TRBJ1-1,NA,NA,14,TRBV6-5
TGTGCCATCAGTGAAGGCCCGACAGGTACCTACGAGCAGTACTTC,CAISEGPTGTYEQYF,TRBJ2-7,NA,NA,15,TRBV10-3